These 27 T cell receptor beta chains came from one sample sequenced in a study of blood T cell repertoires in COVID-19. TCRdb's copy holds only in-frame clones and misses some; the assay was immunoSEQ multiplex PCR. The table includes about 320,000 clones, 85% detected once. Sequenced material: PBMCs or T cells enriched from blood (not recorded which). The receptors originated from a woman aged 30 to 39 who had been exposed to COVID-19.

This clone was observed a single time. V is TRBV15 and J is TRBJ1-3; D gene unclear. Deletions cut 1 base from V and 4 bases from J, with 17 bases between. Germline values: CDR1 LNHNV, CDR2 YYDKDF (reference sequence). This CDR3 contains 17 residues. Written as DNA, the CDR3 is TGTGCCACCAGCAGAGGGATTGCGGGGAGTTCGGGAAACACCATATATTTT. Its protein is CATSRGIAGSSGNTIYF.

The gene calls are TRBV4-1 and TRBJ2-3; 7 positions agree with TRBD2. CDR1 is MGHRA, CDR2 YSYEKL, per germline. V was clipped by 2 bases and J by 0 bases; unmatched bases: 8. This CDR3 is built from 17 residues. The CDR3 bases are TGCGCCAGCAGCCAAAGGGCCCTAGCGGAGAGCACAGATACGCAGTATTTT. Amino acids: CASSQRALAESTDTQYF.

The chain has TRBV19 and TRBJ1-2; 7 bases are a match to TRBD1. CDR3 length: 11 residues. V lost 9 bases, J lost 7 bases, and 5 bases stayed unmatched. Germline values: CDR1 LNHDA, CDR2 SQIVND (reference sequence). The CDR3 reads CASATGTGYTF. Here the CDR3 DNA reads TGTGCCAGCGCGACAGGGACTGGCTACACCTTC.

This chain joins TRBV9 and TRBJ2-1, with TRBD2 identical over 15 bases. Germline loops: CDR1 SGDLS, CDR2 YYNGEE. The CDR3 loop spans 21 amino acids. The J segment lost 8 bases and the V segment lost 4 bases, leaving 22 bases of the junction unmatched. CDR3 nucleotide sequence: TGTGCCAGCAGCACCAAATTCGGGACTAGCGGGAGGAACCCTTTTTTCGATGAGCAGTTCTTC. Protein: CASSTKFGTSGRNPFFDEQFF.

This clone was counted only a few times. The chain combines TRBV5-5 with TRBJ1-4, with no clear D. V lost 0 bases and J 6 bases, leaving 12 bases between the germline ends. CDR3 length equals 15 residues. Germline V CDR1 and CDR2: SGHKS, YYEKEE (reference sequence). The DNA of the CDR3 is TGTGCCAGCAGCTTGGCCGGGTCCTGGGATGAAAAACTGTTTTTT. Its protein is CASSLAGSWDEKLFF.

This rearrangement joins TRBV3-1 (or the pseudogene TRBV3-2) to TRBJ1-5, with D possibly TRBD1 on 5 matching bases. Trimming removed 0 bases at V and 1 base at J, with 13 bases between. The CDR3 is made up of 17 amino acids. Germline CDR1 and CDR2: LGHDT and YNNKEL (reference sequence). As DNA, the CDR3 is TGTGCCAGCAGCCAAGATGGTGGGGCAAGAAGCAATCAGCCCCAGCATTTT. As protein: CASSQDGGARSNQPQHF.

A single count supports this clone. The chain joins TRBV19 to TRBJ2-3, with a tentative D call TRBD2 (6 bases). The CDR3 extends over 15 amino acids. Germline-derived CDR1 and CDR2 are LNHDA and SQIVND (reference sequence). Trimming took 4 bases from V and 2 from J, leaving 13 bases between them. CDR3 nucleotides: TGTGCCAGTAGTAGCCCGGGACTTCACACAGATACGCAGTATTTT. It specifies CASSSPGLHTDTQYF.

The V and J genes are TRBV9 and TRBJ1-1; 9 positions match TRBD1. The CDR3 is 15 amino acids. CDR1 is SGDLS and CDR2 is YYNGEE in the germline V gene. With V trimmed by 3 bases and J by 3 bases, 6 bases remained unmatched. CDR3 amino acids: CASSGDRAGDTEAFF. In nucleotides, the CDR3 is TGTGCCAGCAGCGGGGACAGGGCGGGAGACACTGAAGCTTTCTTT.

The J gene is TRBJ2-3, the V gene TRBV12-3 or TRBV12-4; possible D gene TRBD2, 6 bases. Trimming pared 3 bases from V and 5 bases from J, leaving 6 bases between. This CDR3 contains 12 residues. CDR3 bases: TGTGCCAGCAGTTTGGGGGGAGATACGCAGTATTTT. It specifies CASSLGGDTQYF.

V is TRBV28 and J is TRBJ2-2; D is possibly TRBD2 (5 bases). Germline V CDR1 and CDR2: MDHEN, SYDVKM. The CDR3 runs to 15 residues. V lost 6 bases and J lost 7, with 18 bases in between. The CDR3 DNA sequence: TGTGCCAGCAGCCCGGGTGGGCTAGAGGGCGGGGAGCTGTTTTTT. This sequence encodes CASSPGGLEGGELFF.

The genes are TRBV11-3 and TRBJ2-3; tentative D call: TRBD1 (5 bases). This CDR3 has 16 amino acids. CDR1 and CDR2 (germline): SGHNT, YENEEA. V lost 1 base and J 0 bases, leaving 11 bases between the germline ends. CDR3: CASSLGGSRSTDTQYF. The DNA for the CDR3 is TGTGCCAGCAGCTTAGGGGGCTCCCGTAGCACAGATACGCAGTATTTT.

This chain links TRBV16 with TRBJ2-1, with D possibly being TRBD1 (6 bases). CDR3 size: 13 residues. From germline, CDR1 is KGHSY and CDR2 FQNENV. The V and J ends lost 2 bases and 6 bases respectively, with 8 bases between them. CDR3 nucleotide sequence: TGTGCCAGCAGCCAACAACAGGGCAATGAGCAGTTCTTC. This codes for CASSQQQGNEQFF.

The chain combines TRBV6-1 with TRBJ1-3; 10 nucleotides line up with TRBD1. In germline, CDR1 is MNHNS, CDR2 SASEGT. The V and J ends lost 4 bases and 4 bases, in that order; junction bases with no gene match: 7. The CDR3 consists of 16 residues. In DNA, the CDR3 is TGTGCCAGCAGTGTGCCGGGACAGGGGATCGGAAACACCATATATTTT. Its translation is CASSVPGQGIGNTIYF.

This chain links TRBV5-4 with TRBJ1-1; D ambiguous. The germline V gene has CDR1 SGHNT and CDR2 YYREEE (reference sequence). Trimming took off 0 bases at V and 3 bases at J, with 21 bases between the two ends. The CDR3 has 18 residues. The DNA for the CDR3 is TGTGCCAGCAGCTTGGGAGGCACGGCCATTCTCGGGGACACTGAAGCTTTCTTT. It yields the protein CASSLGGTAILGDTEAFF. The full variable domain, completed using reference TRBV5-4 and TRBJ1-1, is ETGVTQSPTHLIKTRGQQVTLRCSSQSGHNTVSWYQQALGQGPQFIFQYYREEENGRGNFPPRFSGLQFPNYSSELNVNALELDDSALYLCASSLGGTAILGDTEAFFGQGTRLTVV.

This clone was seen just once. The chain couples TRBV15 to TRBJ1-1; the D is unclear. From germline, CDR1 is LNHNV and CDR2 YYDKDF (reference sequence). V lost 1 base, J lost 5 bases, and 8 bases lay in between. The CDR3 has 13 amino acids. This chain's CDR3 is CATSRGGSTEAFF. Here the CDR3 DNA reads TGTGCCACCAGCAGAGGAGGTAGTACTGAAGCTTTCTTT.

This CDR3 reads CASSTALNTEAFF. DNA for the CDR3: TGTGCCAGCTCAACAGCCCTGAACACTGAAGCTTTCTTT. V is TRBV18 and J is TRBJ1-1; D unresolved. The CDR3 spans 13 residues. Germline values: CDR1 KGHSH, CDR2 LQKENI. V lost 5 bases to trimming and J lost 0 bases, with 7 bases between them.

V gene TRBV2 combines with J gene TRBJ1-6, with D maybe TRBD1 (5 bases). CDR3 length: 15 amino acids. Germline V gene data show CDR1 as SNHLY and CDR2 as FYNNEI. V dropped 1 base and J dropped 9 bases, with 13 bases sitting between them. The DNA for the CDR3 is TGTGCCAGCAGTGAAGGCAGGGAAAGTCGTTCACCCCTCCACTTT. The encoded protein is CASSEGRESRSPLHF.

The chain joins TRBV12-5 to TRBJ2-6; 9 nucleotides align to TRBD1. V shed 1 base, J shed 2 bases, and the junction held 3 bases outside the gene matches. Germline V gene lookup returns CDR1 LGHNT and CDR2 FRNRAP. This CDR3 comprises 17 residues. The CDR3 region is CASGLETGGTGANVLTF. As DNA, the CDR3 is TGTGCTAGTGGTTTGGAGACAGGGGGTACTGGGGCCAACGTCCTGACTTTC. The full variable domain, with the rest looked up from reference TRBV12-5 and TRBJ2-6, is DARVTQTPRHKVTEMGQEVTMRCQPILGHNTVFWYRQTMMQGLELLAYFRNRAPLDDSGMPKDRFSAEMPDATLATLKIQPSEPRDSAVYFCASGLETGGTGANVLTFGAGSRLTVL.

This chain links TRBV28 with TRBJ1-6, with D uncertain. The CDR3 contains 18 residues. V was shortened by 3 bases and J by 3 bases, with 18 bases between the two germline ends. CDR1 MDHEN and CDR2 SYDVKM come from the germline V gene. Here the CDR3 reads CASSFSIGLGSYNSPLHF. CDR3 nucleotides: TGTGCCAGCAGTTTCTCCATAGGGCTCGGGAGCTATAATTCACCCCTCCACTTT.

The V and J genes are TRBV19 and TRBJ2-1; 11 nucleotides agree with TRBD2. The CDR3 is 15 residues long. Germline CDR1 and CDR2: LNHDA and SQIVND (reference sequence). Unmatched junction bases numbered 12, after V lost 7 bases and J lost 10 bases. CDR3 loop: CASTPGLAAPKEQFF. The DNA for the CDR3 is TGTGCCAGTACTCCGGGACTAGCGGCTCCAAAAGAGCAGTTCTTC.

V gene TRBV4-3 combines with J gene TRBJ1-1, with D perhaps TRBD1 (5 bases). Trimming removed 1 base at V and 4 bases at J, with 13 bases between. CDR1 is LGHNA, CDR2 YSLEER, per germline. The CDR3 has 15 residues. CDR3 bases: TGCGCCAGCAGCCAAGCAAAAGGGGCCACCACTGAAGCTTTCTTT. It yields the protein CASSQAKGATTEAFF.

This chain uses TRBV9 with TRBJ1-3; D unresolved. The CDR3 spans 15 residues. Germline V CDR1 and CDR2: SGDLS, YYNGEE. V gave up 7 bases and J gave up 0 bases, with 14 bases separating them. CDR3 sequence reads: CASPRMRSSGNTIYF. DNA for the CDR3: TGTGCCAGCCCCCGGATGAGGAGCTCTGGAAACACCATATATTTT.

Points on this clone: The same CDR3 arises from other DNA sequences in this sample as well. J is TRBJ2-7 and V is TRBV5-1, with TRBD1 as a possible D gene (6 bases). Trimming pared 4 bases from V and 2 bases from J, leaving 10 bases between. This CDR3 has 13 residues. Germline CDR1 SGHRS, CDR2 YFSETQ. This chain's CDR3 is CASSLDRAYEQYF. The CDR3 DNA reads as TGCGCCAGCAGCCTGGACAGAGCCTACGAGCAGTACTTC.

The chain has TRBV10-3 and TRBJ1-4, with 8 bases that match TRBD1. The CDR3 length is 15 residues. Germline trimming cut 4 bases from V and 4 bases from J; bases unmatched to any gene: 5. The V gene's germline CDR1 is ENHRY and CDR2 SYGVKD. The CDR3 region has the DNA TGTGCCATCAGTGGAGGACAGGGAGGTAATGAAAAACTGTTTTTT. Its protein product is CAISGGQGGNEKLFF.

The chain joins TRBV11-1 to TRBJ2-7; TRBD1 is a possible D gene (6 bases). The CDR3 covers 15 residues. V lost 5 bases to trimming and J lost 5 bases, with 19 bases between them. The germline gives CDR1 SGHAT, CDR2 FQDESV (reference sequence). CDR3 in amino acids: CASSKSRGIGNEQYF. CDR3 in DNA: TGTGCCAGCAGCAAGTCCAGGGGAATAGGGAACGAGCAGTACTTC.

The chain couples TRBV6-4 to TRBJ2-3, with a possible D match to TRBD1 (6 bases). The germline V and J ends were trimmed by 2 bases and 2 bases, with 11 bases remaining between them. There are 15 residues in the CDR3. Germline V CDR1 and CDR2: MRHNA, SNTAGT. This CDR3 is CASSDQGLNTDTQYF. DNA of the CDR3: TGTGCCAGCAGTGACCAGGGGCTGAACACAGATACGCAGTATTTT.

The count of this clone is one. CDR3 residues: CASSPRDSTEAFF. CDR3 DNA: TGTGCCAGCAGTCCCCGGGATTCGACTGAAGCTTTCTTT. This chain links TRBV12-3 or TRBV12-4 with TRBJ1-1; D gene ambiguous. CDR3 length: 13 residues. Trimming stripped 5 bases from V and 5 bases from J, with 12 bases between.